The T cell receptor beta chain under discussion was sequenced for a study of T cell responses to AZD1222 COVID-19 vaccine. Study-wide context: Pooled together were second doses at about 4 or about 12 weeks.

Assay used: immunoSEQ multiplex PCR; TCRdb lists only in-frame clones, some missing. The sample has fewer than 150,000 clones; roughly 90% are singletons. CDR3 length: 15 amino acids. V lost 2 bases to trimming and J lost 3 bases, with 14 bases between them. CDR1 SGHNT and CDR2 YENEEA come from the germline V gene. Findings and limits, study-wide: An increase in Spike-specific TCR breadth and depth was observed after two AZD1222 doses. Every sample of the repertoires postdated the peak T cell response. Targets within unmutated variant regions were reportedly found for nearly half of spike-specific TCRs.

Points on this clone: Its antigen is not identified.

Sequencing used peripheral blood, obtained on day 0 of AZD1222 vaccination. The receptor comes from an adult in good health. This chain links TRBV11-3 with TRBJ2-7, with D possibly matching TRBD2 (6 bases). The CDR3 DNA reads as TGTGCCAGCAGCTTAAGGCGGGATCCCTTCTACGAGCAGTACTTC. Translating gives CASSLRRDPFYEQYF.